One and the same sample provided the 19 T cell receptor beta chains below, sequenced in a study of cytomegalovirus exposure and HLA in healthy donors (dated 2017 in TCRdb). The library relied on the immunoSEQ multiplex PCR assay. For the multiplex PCR, a mixture combining 60 forward primers for TCR Vbeta segments and 13 reverse primers for TCR Jbeta segments was used. The table comes from immuneACCESS by way of TCRdb, which keeps in-frame sequences with V and J called. Part of the clones is missing from these tables; in studies checked, under half for an unresolved V gene and the rest for unknown reasons. The sample table records about 220,000 clones; approximately 80% of these occur just once. Roughly 0.7% of the sample lies in the top ten. The sequencing input was PBMCs. The receptors originated from a boy under 10 years old in good health and CMV-seronegative.

The chain carries TRBV6-4 and TRBJ2-1, with 12 bases lining up with TRBD2. The germline V gene encodes CDR1 MRHNA and CDR2 SNTAGT. Trimming at V came to 0 bases and at J to 6 bases, leaving 0 bases not matched to a gene. The CDR3 runs to 15 residues. In DNA, the CDR3 is TGTGCCAGCAGTGACTCGACTAGCGGGAGCAATGAGCAGTTCTTC. Amino acids: CASSDSTSGSNEQFF.

V gene TRBV9 combines with J gene TRBJ2-7; tentative D call: TRBD2 (6 bases). Germline V gene sequence: CDR1 SGDLS, CDR2 YYNGEE. V lost 4 bases to trimming and J lost 7 bases, with 15 bases between them. CDR3 length equals 13 residues. The CDR3 sequence is CASSPREGGEQYF. In DNA, the CDR3 is TGTGCCAGCAGCCCGCGGGAAGGTGGGGAGCAGTACTTC.

J is TRBJ1-2 and V is TRBV13; TRBD1 agrees at 9 bases. The CDR3 has 14 residues. The trim removed 4 bases at V and 6 bases at J, leaving 6 bases unmatched. Germline V gene lookup returns CDR1 PRHDT and CDR2 FYEKMQ (reference sequence). In DNA, the CDR3 is TGTGCCAGCAGCTCCGGGACAGGGTCTAATGGCTACACCTTC. Residues: CASSSGTGSNGYTF.

The CDR3 sequence is CATSRDQDRGREQFF. The CDR3 coding sequence is TGTGCCACCAGCAGAGATCAGGACAGGGGGCGTGAGCAGTTCTTC. The chain uses TRBV15 and TRBJ2-1; 11 nucleotides line up with TRBD1. The CDR3 runs 15 residues. V dropped 0 bases and J dropped 9; count of bases not matched to a gene: 4. Germline V CDR1 and CDR2: LNHNV, YYDKDF (reference sequence).

The chain recombines TRBV2 with TRBJ2-7; D is perhaps TRBD1 (5 bases). The CDR3 extends over 16 amino acids. Germline V CDR1 and CDR2: SNHLY, FYNNEI. Trimming removed 5 bases at V and 2 bases at J, with 19 bases between. The CDR3 nucleotides are TGTGCCAGCAGTAACTGGAGAGACAGCCCTGCCTACGAGCAGTACTTC. Its protein is CASSNWRDSPAYEQYF.

The V call is TRBV9, the J call TRBJ1-2, with TRBD1 matching 8 bases. This CDR3 region has 14 residues. The germline gives CDR1 SGDLS, CDR2 YYNGEE. Trimming at V came to 4 bases and at J to 8 bases, leaving 10 bases not matched to a gene. CDR3 nucleotides: TGTGCCAGCAGCCCGCGGACAGGGAGTAGAGGCTACACCTTC. Protein product: CASSPRTGSRGYTF. Based on the CDR3 plus reference TRBV9 and TRBJ1-2, the full variable domain is DSGVTQTPKHLITATGQRVTLRCSPRSGDLSVYWYQQSLDQGLQFLIQYYNGEERAKGNILERFSAQQFPDLHSELNLSSLELGDSALYFCASSPRTGSRGYTFGSGTRLTVV.

In its sample, this clone was seen once. This chain joins TRBV27 and TRBJ2-7; D possibly corresponds to TRBD2 (6 bases). Germline loops: CDR1 MNHEY, CDR2 SMNVEV (reference sequence). V shed 5 bases and J shed 0 bases, with 17 bases lying between them. This CDR3 has 16 residues. The CDR3 here is CASSPGTFRSSYEQYF. CDR3 coding DNA: TGTGCCAGCAGTCCCGGGACTTTCCGGAGCTCCTACGAGCAGTACTTC.

This chain uses TRBV7-9 with TRBJ1-1; a weak D match, TRBD1 (6 bases). V dropped 7 bases and J dropped 1 base, with 22 bases sitting between them. Germline CDR1 reads SEHNR; CDR2 reads FQNEAQ (reference sequence). This CDR3 is built from 17 residues. The DNA of the CDR3 is TGTGCCAGCACCCCCCCGGGACACATCGATGGGAACACTGAAGCTTTCTTT. Translating gives CASTPPGHIDGNTEAFF.

V and J are TRBV11-2 and TRBJ2-5; tentatively, D is TRBD2 (7 bases). Trimming removed 3 bases at V and 5 bases at J, with 16 bases between. CDR1 and CDR2 (germline): SGHAT, FQNNGV. The CDR3 consists of 15 residues. The CDR3 here is CASSFGGGPEETQYF. In nucleotides, the CDR3 is TGTGCCAGCAGCTTTGGGGGGGGGCCGGAGGAGACCCAGTACTTC.

The rearrangement joins TRBV19 to TRBJ2-5; weak D call: TRBD2 (5 bases). Germline loops: CDR1 LNHDA, CDR2 SQIVND (reference sequence). Deletions cut 4 bases from V and 3 bases from J, with 18 bases between. The CDR3 consists of 16 residues. CDR3 residues: CASSKVGRGREETQYF. As DNA, the CDR3 is TGTGCCAGTAGTAAGGTTGGTCGAGGGCGAGAAGAGACCCAGTACTTC.

This chain links TRBV10-2 with TRBJ2-4; TRBD1 agrees at 7 bases. Germline V gene data show CDR1 as WSHSY and CDR2 as SAAADI. The CDR3 is 12 residues long. V lost 11 bases and J lost 2; bases outside the gene matches: 3. CDR3 region: CASGGSKNIQYF. The CDR3, as DNA: TGCGCCTCAGGGGGATCCAAAAACATTCAGTACTTC.

This clone is a singleton in its sample. The rearrangement uses TRBV2 and TRBJ1-5; TRBD1 agrees at 7 bases. This CDR3 spans 15 amino acids. The trim removed 6 bases at V and 3 bases at J, leaving 8 bases unmatched. Germline V gives CDR1 SNHLY, CDR2 FYNNEI. The CDR3 region has the DNA TGTGCCAGCAGAGCCCGGGACAGCCCCAATCAGCCCCAGCATTTT. Its protein product is CASRARDSPNQPQHF. The whole variable domain, remainder taken from reference TRBV2 and TRBJ1-5, is EPEVTQTPSHQVTQMGQEVILRCVPISNHLYFYWYRQILGQKVEFLVSFYNNEISEKSEIFDDQFSVERPDGSNFTLKIRSTKLEDSAMYFCASRARDSPNQPQHFGDGTRLSIL.

The chain combines TRBV5-1 with TRBJ2-5, with D uncertain. Matching the DNA end better, TRBJ2-7 makes the J call doubtful. Looked up from germline, CDR1 is SGHRS and CDR2 is YFSETQ. The CDR3 has 13 amino acids. This CDR3 is CASSLDLRYEQYF. DNA for the CDR3: TGCGCCAGCAGCTTGGACTTAAGATACGAGCAGTACTTC.

The chain is built from TRBV18 and TRBJ1-2; D remains ambiguous. V was clipped by 6 bases and J by 2 bases, with 13 bases between them. Germline V lookup: CDR1 KGHSH, CDR2 LQKENI. The CDR3 contains 14 residues. The CDR3 DNA sequence: TGTGCCAGCTCCCTCAACGGGGAGAACTATGGCTACACCTTC. Residues: CASSLNGENYGYTF.

The chain uses TRBV30 and TRBJ2-7; D may be TRBD1 (6 bases). V gave up 7 bases and J gave up 5 bases, with 18 bases separating them. In germline, CDR1 is GTSNPN, CDR2 SVGIG (reference sequence). The CDR3 loop spans 13 amino acids. The CDR3 sequence is CASQIKGVDEQYF. Here the CDR3 DNA reads TGTGCCTCCCAAATAAAGGGGGTGGACGAGCAGTACTTC.

The chain links TRBV5-1 to TRBJ2-6, with 10 bases identical to TRBD2. The CDR3 spans 18 residues. Germline-derived CDR1 and CDR2 are SGHRS and YFSETQ. V was pared by 4 bases and J by 0 bases, with 7 bases of the junction left unmatched. The CDR3 nucleotides read TGCGCCAGCAGCGAGGGACTAGCGCTGTTCTCTGGGGCCAACGTCCTGACTTTC. This sequence encodes CASSEGLALFSGANVLTF.

The rearrangement joins TRBV20-1 to TRBJ2-5; no definite D call. Germline V gene data show CDR1 as DFQATT and CDR2 as SNEGSKA (reference sequence). The CDR3 is 10 residues long. Trimming left V 5 bases short and J 5 bases short, with 6 bases between. The CDR3 sequence is CSAGQETQYF. In nucleotides, the CDR3 is TGCAGTGCTGGGCAGGAGACCCAGTACTTC.

The rearrangement uses TRBV9 and TRBJ1-3; D might be TRBD1 (5 bases). Per the germline V gene, CDR1 is SGDLS and CDR2 is YYNGEE. Trimming pared 3 bases from V and 4 bases from J, leaving 14 bases between. The CDR3 consists of 15 residues. The CDR3 is CASSAGHLAGNTIYF. CDR3 DNA: TGTGCCAGCAGCGCCGGACACCTTGCAGGAAACACCATATATTTT. Supplemented by reference TRBV9 and TRBJ1-3, the full variable domain reads DSGVTQTPKHLITATGQRVTLRCSPRSGDLSVYWYQQSLDQGLQFLIQYYNGEERAKGNILERFSAQQFPDLHSELNLSSLELGDSALYFCASSAGHLAGNTIYFGEGSWLTVV.

The chain joins TRBV27 to TRBJ1-6; D not resolved. V lost 2 bases to trimming and J lost 7 bases, with 12 bases between them. The CDR3 length is 15 residues. CDR1 is MNHEY, CDR2 SMNVEV, per germline (reference sequence). DNA of the CDR3: TGTGCCAGCAGTTTAAACGGTCTGGTGAATTCACCCCTCCACTTT. It is translated as CASSLNGLVNSPLHF.